These 30 T cell receptor beta chains originate from one sample sequenced in a study of CD8 T cells in ankylosing spondylitis. MiXCR, applied by TCRdb to the 5' RACE reads, yields one record per CDR3 protein. The profile shows about 400,000 distinct CDR3 sequences, roughly 22% of them singletons. Sequenced sample: blood, either unsorted or a sorted T cell fraction (not recorded which). The receptors here all came from a male donor with ankylosing spondylitis or in good health (not recorded which).

Only a few counts were recorded for this clonotype. The chain joins TRBV27 to TRBJ2-7; 8 nucleotides agree with TRBD1. The germline gives CDR1 MNHEY, CDR2 SMNVEV (reference sequence). The CDR3 is 15 amino acids. J was trimmed by 1 base and V by 6 bases; bases with no gene match: 8. The CDR3 protein is CASSPDRAYSYEQYF. The CDR3, as DNA: TGTGCCAGCAGCCCGGACAGGGCATATTCCTACGAGCAGTACTTC.

This clonotype was seen a handful of times. The chain couples TRBV12-3 or TRBV12-4 to TRBJ2-5, with 10 positions matching TRBD2. V dropped 2 bases and J dropped 6; count of bases not matched to a gene: 15. The CDR3 has 18 amino acids. The CDR3 region has the DNA TGTGCCAGCAGTTTATGGTGGACCAGCGGGGGGGCTCCAAAGACCCAGTACTTC. Translating gives CASSLWWTSGGAPKTQYF.

This sequence joins TRBV4-1 and TRBJ2-3; tentatively, D is TRBD1 (5 bases). V dropped 4 bases and J dropped 7 bases, with 12 bases sitting between them. This CDR3 region has 13 residues. Per germline, CDR1 MGHRA and CDR2 YSYEKL. CDR3 sequence: CASSPLLDNTQYF. CDR3 DNA: TGCGCCAGCAGCCCCCTGCTGGACAATACGCAGTATTTT.

This chain connects TRBV6-5 to TRBJ2-7; TRBD1 agrees at 7 bases. CDR1 MNHEY and CDR2 SVGAGI come from the germline V gene. V lost 4 bases to trimming and J lost 2 bases; unmatched junction nucleotides: 8. CDR3 length: 15 amino acids. Here the CDR3 DNA reads TGTGCCAGCAGTTCCTCGGGACAGTTAGCCTACGAGCAGTACTTC. Its translation: CASSSSGQLAYEQYF.

The genes are TRBV20-1 and TRBJ2-5, with D tentatively TRBD1 (6 bases). From germline, CDR1 is DFQATT and CDR2 SNEGSKA (reference sequence). The CDR3 is 13 residues long. V lost 3 bases to trimming and J lost 5 bases, with 13 bases between them. In DNA form, the CDR3 reads TGCAGTGCTAGGTTCGGGACAAGGGAGACCCAGTACTTC. Its translation is CSARFGTRETQYF.

This clonotype has just a few counts. The chain carries TRBV27 and TRBJ2-7; unclear D gene. The CDR3 is 14 amino acids. Germline CDR1 and CDR2: MNHEY and SMNVEV (reference sequence). V was cut by 3 bases and J by 4 bases, with 13 bases left in between. The CDR3 is CASSFIGVPYEQYF. CDR3 DNA sequence: TGTGCCAGCAGTTTTATTGGGGTCCCATACGAGCAGTACTTC.

This clonotype was counted only a few times. The chain uses TRBV28 and TRBJ2-4, with TRBD2 as a possible D gene (6 bases). This CDR3 spans 16 amino acids. Germline values: CDR1 MDHEN, CDR2 SYDVKM. V lost 6 bases, J lost 0 bases, and 15 bases lay in between. CDR3 in DNA: TGTGCCAGCAGCCTTATCCCGGGGGTAGCCAAAAACATTCAGTACTTC. This translates into CASSLIPGVAKNIQYF.

This clonotype was seen more than once but under ten times. The J gene is TRBJ2-5, the V gene TRBV12-3 or TRBV12-4; D possibly corresponds to TRBD2 (6 bases). The CDR3 is 15 residues long. Trimming cost V 4 bases and J 0 bases, with 12 bases left between them. CDR3 nucleotide sequence: TGTGCCAGCAGTTCGCCGGGGGACTACCAAGAGACCCAGTACTTC. It yields the protein CASSSPGDYQETQYF.

In nucleotides, the CDR3 is TGTGCCAGCAGTGCCCTCCTTGGGGTTTTAGCCTACGAGCAGTACTTC. Translation gives CASSALLGVLAYEQYF. This rearrangement joins TRBV27 to TRBJ2-7, with unresolved D. CDR3 size: 16 residues. The ends were cut back, 5 bases at V and 2 bases at J, with 19 bases in the middle. Germline V CDR1 and CDR2: MNHEY, SMNVEV (reference sequence).

The rearrangement joins TRBV20-1 to TRBJ2-1, with 8 bases that match TRBD2. This CDR3 comprises 15 residues. CDR1 is DFQATT, CDR2 SNEGSKA, per germline (reference sequence). Trimming took 0 bases from V and 0 from J; bases not matched to a gene: 1. This CDR3 is CSARETSASYNEQFF. Written as DNA, the CDR3 is TGCAGTGCTAGAGAGACTAGCGCCTCCTACAATGAGCAGTTCTTC.

The chain combines TRBV4-1 with TRBJ2-2, with 8 bases fitting TRBD1. V trimming: 1 base; J trimming: 6 bases; junction bases outside the gene matches: 4. The CDR3 has 15 residues. The germline CDR1 and CDR2 sequences are MGHRA and YSYEKL. CDR3 loop: CASSQGSGGAGELFF. The DNA for the CDR3 is TGCGCCAGCAGCCAAGGTTCAGGGGGCGCCGGGGAGCTGTTTTTT.

This chain uses TRBV25-1 with TRBJ2-7; 7 bases match TRBD1. J lost 4 bases, V lost 7 bases, and 4 bases had no gene match. CDR3 size: 12 residues. Germline CDR1 is MGHDK and CDR2 is SYGVNS. CDR3: CASTSGGYEQYF. DNA for the CDR3: TGTGCCAGCACATCAGGGGGTTACGAGCAGTACTTC.

This clonotype was detected only a few times. J is TRBJ2-7 and V is TRBV12-3 or TRBV12-4; a weak D match, TRBD2 (5 bases). The germline V and J ends were trimmed by 3 bases and 7 bases, with 19 bases remaining between them. This CDR3 is built from 15 residues. CDR3 DNA sequence: TGTGCCAGCAGTTTCGCACGGCCGGGGTCGCGGGAGCAGTACTTC. Its translation is CASSFARPGSREQYF.

The chain is built from TRBV4-1 and TRBJ2-1; D call uncertain. The V gene's germline CDR1 is MGHRA and CDR2 YSYEKL. Trimming removed 0 bases at V and 0 bases at J, with 15 bases between. This CDR3 has 18 residues. In DNA, the CDR3 is TGCGCCAGCAGCCAAGAAGGCCCCTGGGAAAGCTCCTACAATGAGCAGTTCTTC. It codes for CASSQEGPWESSYNEQFF.

The rearrangement links TRBV20-1 to TRBJ2-7; D uncertain. CDR1 DFQATT and CDR2 SNEGSKA come from the germline V gene (reference sequence). This CDR3 is 16 amino acids long. V lost 0 bases to trimming and J lost 2 bases, with 17 bases between them. CDR3 protein: CSARDTLPLQPYEQYF. The DNA for the CDR3 is TGCAGTGCTAGAGACACACTCCCGCTACAACCCTACGAGCAGTACTTC.

This clonotype was detected a few times. V gene TRBV7-6 combines with J gene TRBJ2-7; D uncertain. V dropped 0 bases and J dropped 6 bases, with 9 bases sitting between them. Germline assignment: CDR1 SGHVS and CDR2 FNYEAQ. This CDR3 is built from 13 residues. In nucleotides, the CDR3 is TGTGCCAGCAGCTTAGCACTCGGGTCCGAGCAGTACTTC. Protein product: CASSLALGSEQYF. Full variable domain (missing parts from reference TRBV7-6 and TRBJ2-7): GAGVSQSPRYKVTKRGQDVALRCDPISGHVSLYWYRQALGQGPEFLTYFNYEAQQDKSGLPNDRFSAERPEGSISTLTIQRTEQRDSAMYRCASSLALGSEQYFGPGTRLTVT.

This clonotype was seen only once. One junction end disagrees with the germline gene, perhaps due to a read error. V usage is TRBV24-1 and J usage is TRBJ2-1, with D possibly being TRBD2 (6 bases). Germline values: CDR1 KGHDR, CDR2 SFDVKD. This CDR3 region has 14 residues. The CDR3 sequence: CDTSPGLPYNEQFF. CDR3 coding DNA: TGTGACACCAGCCCGGGACTTCCCTACAATGAGCAGTTCTTC.

This chain links TRBV2 with TRBJ2-3; possibly TRBD2 for D (5 bases). CDR1 SNHLY and CDR2 FYNNEI come from the germline V gene. This CDR3 comprises 14 residues. The V end was cut by 4 bases, the J end by 4 bases, with 12 bases between. CDR3 amino acids: CASSVTADSDTQYF. The DNA of the CDR3 is TGTGCCAGCAGTGTCACAGCGGACTCAGATACGCAGTATTTT.

This clonotype occurred a few times. The chain couples TRBV18 to TRBJ2-7, with D possibly being TRBD1 (6 bases). CDR1 and CDR2 (germline): KGHSH, LQKENI. V lost 8 bases to trimming and J lost 0 bases, with 14 bases between them. CDR3 length equals 14 residues. Here the CDR3 reads CASLPQGPSYEQYF. The CDR3 DNA follows: TGTGCCAGCCTACCACAGGGACCCTCCTACGAGCAGTACTTC.

The chain employs TRBV5-6 and TRBJ2-1; D not certain. CDR1 is SGHDT and CDR2 is YYEEEE in the germline V gene. The V gene lost 3 bases and the J gene lost 5 bases, with 9 bases spanning the gap. The CDR3 sequence is 13 residues long. The CDR3 DNA reads TGTGCCAGCAGCTCGGACCTAGACAATGAGCAGTTCTTC. Amino acid sequence: CASSSDLDNEQFF.

CDR3 sequence (DNA): TGTGCCATCAGGCCAGAGTTAACCGTTACGGAGACCCAGTACTTC. Protein sequence: CAIRPELTVTETQYF. The V call is TRBV10-3, the J call TRBJ2-5; no clear D gene. This CDR3 region has 15 residues. The V and J ends lost 6 bases and 5 bases respectively, with 19 bases between them. Germline V gene lookup returns CDR1 ENHRY and CDR2 SYGVKD.

This clonotype was picked up many times. The CDR3 DNA follows: TGTGCCAGCAGTTTAGGCGGGGGGGCCTTAGATACGCAGTATTTT. It is translated as CASSLGGGALDTQYF. The chain carries TRBV28 and TRBJ2-3; TRBD2 aligns across 9 bases. The CDR3 spans 15 residues. The V gene end was trimmed by 2 bases and the J gene end by 5 bases; junction bases not matched to a gene: 5. CDR1 and CDR2 from the germline V gene are MDHEN and SYDVKM.

This chain joins TRBV10-3 and TRBJ2-1, with 11 bases identical to TRBD2. The V and J ends lost 9 bases and 7 bases, in that order; junction bases with no gene match: 11. CDR3 length: 15 amino acids. Germline CDR1 is ENHRY and CDR2 is SYGVKD. The CDR3 coding sequence is TGTGCCATACCGGTTAGCGGGGGGGCGGTAAATGAGCAGTTCTTC. It codes for CAIPVSGGAVNEQFF.

The rearrangement uses TRBV10-1 and TRBJ2-6; maybe TRBD1 (5 bases). V lost 9 bases and J 0 bases, leaving 15 bases between the germline ends. The length of the CDR3 is 16 residues. Germline values: CDR1 WNHNN, CDR2 SYGVQD (reference sequence). The CDR3 region is CARQALWDSGANVLTF. The DNA of the CDR3 is TGCGCCAGACAGGCATTGTGGGACTCTGGGGCCAACGTCCTGACTTTC.

The chain recombines TRBV3-1 with TRBJ2-3; the match to TRBD2 covers 9 bases. The germline V gene has CDR1 LGHDT and CDR2 YNNKEL (reference sequence). The CDR3 sequence is 18 residues long. V lost 2 bases to trimming and J lost 6 bases; unmatched junction nucleotides: 15. CDR3 sequence: CASSQFPPGTSLLDTQYF. The CDR3 region has the DNA TGTGCCAGCAGCCAATTCCCACCCGGGACTAGCCTCCTGGATACGCAGTATTTT.

J is TRBJ2-7 and V is TRBV15, with D unresolved. The CDR3 spans 14 residues. V dropped 0 bases and J dropped 0 bases, with 6 bases sitting between them. From germline, CDR1 is LNHNV and CDR2 YYDKDF (reference sequence). The CDR3 DNA reads as TGTGCCACCAGCAGAGACGACAACTCCTACGAGCAGTACTTC. It is translated as CATSRDDNSYEQYF.

This clonotype was seen a few times. This sequence joins TRBV9 and TRBJ1-1; 8 bases are a match to TRBD1. Germline CDR1 and CDR2: SGDLS and YYNGEE. This CDR3 is built from 15 residues. Germline trimming cut 0 bases from V and 0 bases from J; bases unmatched to any gene: 1. For the CDR3, the DNA is TGTGCCAGCAGCGTAGGACAGGGGTTGAACACTGAAGCTTTCTTT. It codes for CASSVGQGLNTEAFF.

This clonotype was observed at least ten times. The chain carries TRBV12-3 or TRBV12-4 and TRBJ2-7; no firm D call. Trimming took 3 bases from V and 5 from J, leaving 14 bases between them. The CDR3 loop spans 14 amino acids. CDR3 in amino acids: CASSLGRLRNEQYF. In nucleotides, the CDR3 is TGTGCCAGCAGTTTGGGTCGGCTCAGGAACGAGCAGTACTTC.

The gene calls are TRBV12-3 or TRBV12-4 and TRBJ1-1, with 8 bases matching TRBD1. V gave up 6 bases and J gave up 7 bases; unmatched junction bases: 7. The CDR3 sequence is 13 residues long. The CDR3, as DNA: TGTGCCAGCAGCGAGACAGGGGAGGTTGAAGCTTTCTTT. Translation: CASSETGEVEAFF.

V and J are TRBV29-1 and TRBJ2-2, with D tentatively TRBD2 (5 bases). CDR1 and CDR2 from the germline V gene are SQVTM and ANQGSEA. CDR3 length: 15 residues. Trimming stripped 1 base from V and 6 bases from J, with 15 bases between. The CDR3 DNA follows: TGCAGCGTTGAAGCCCCGGGAAGACCGGCCGGGGAGCTGTTTTTT. Translated, it gives CSVEAPGRPAGELFF.